This TCR beta chain originates from a study of vaccination and CD4 T cells after COVID-19 (dated by TCRdb to between 2020 and 2023). Concerning the study at large: In the convalescent cohort there were six males and four females, among whom were two Hispanic individuals, seven Caucasians, two Asians and one multiracial person. Participants got two doses of the Pfizer-BioNTech BNT162b2 vaccine (n=8) or two doses of the Moderna mRNA-1273 vaccine (n=2). Post-COVID blood samples from convalescent patients were collected a median of about 100 days after diagnosis, with a range of roughly 30 to 170 days. The time from the second vaccine dose to post-vaccine blood sampling had a median of 72 days and ranged from about 14 to 250 days. Culture stimuli were overlapping spike peptide pools from SARS-CoV-2 and from the common cold coronaviruses HCoV-NL63, HCoV-OC43 and HCoV-229E. In control cultures, a CEFX viral epitope pool was used as positive control, an HIV-1 Nef peptide pool was used as negative control, or no peptide was added. In around 9 COVID-19 convalescent patients and a handful of infection-naive healthy vaccine recipients, researchers compared the spike-specific CD4+ TCR repertoire from before mRNA vaccination with the repertoire from after. Overall study results and their limits: In convalescent patients, a median around 86% of post-vaccine SARS-CoV-2-reactive clones were detected only after vaccination, suggesting vaccine-specific priming. Nearly all vaccine-specific clones in convalescent patients (304 of 307) were mono-reactive for SARS-CoV-2 spike rather than cross-reactive with common cold coronaviruses. Only a relatively small number of convalescent patients were included in the study, and early timepoints following natural infection were not analyzed. Although the median number of SARS-CoV-2-reactive clonotypes went up from around 20 after infection to 35 to 40 after vaccination, the increase was not significant.

Counted from cysteine to phenylalanine, this CDR3 has 16 amino acids. This entry keeps only the CDR3 DNA: 48 bases, framed from base 1. The germline V gene specifies SGHTA as CDR1 and FQGNSA as CDR2. The germline ends are 17 bases apart after V is trimmed by 3 bases and J by 3 bases. The treatment or condition label on this specimen signifies: approximately nine-day PBMC culture with coronavirus spike peptide pools or control peptides (ViraFEST assay). The ViraFEST assay was used in the study, in which antigen-specific T cells were expanded with peptide pools and expanded clonotypes were subsequently identified by TCR sequencing. The absence of prior SARS-CoV-2 infection in healthy vaccine recipients was confirmed by negative nucleocapsid antibody tests before and after vaccination. PBMCs were cultured at around 2.2 million per well in IMDM supplemented with about 5% human AB serum and around 10 IU/ml IL-2, with approximately 10 ug/ml peptide pools added. On days 3 and 7, half of the culture medium was replaced with fresh IL-2-containing medium. After ten to eleven days of culture, CD4+ T cells were isolated by negative selection using the EasySep CD4+ T cell isolation kit. PBMCs were separated from whole blood using Ficoll-Paque Plus gradient centrifugation and then either used fresh or cryopreserved at -140C. In general, triplicate wells were set up for every culture condition.

This clonotype is medium-sized (0.01 to 0.1%) in its sample. The antigen it binds to is not known. Within one base of it there is no much larger clone, and no base qualities were kept. Receptor amplification or capture employed PCR. TCR sequencing of DNA from cultured CD4+ T cells used the Oncomine TCR Beta short-read assay at the Johns Hopkins FTIC core. The QIAamp micro DNA kit was used to extract genomic DNA from the cultured CD4+ T cells. Oncomine TCR Beta libraries from cultured CD4+ T cells were pooled using unique dual indexes and sequenced on an Illumina iSeq 100. The authors' analysis ran thus. Non-productive sequences were filtered out, and CDR3s that did not start with C, did not end with F or W, or were shorter than 7 amino acids were discarded. The MANAFEST web application identified antigen-specific clonotypes by comparing peptide-stimulated wells against reference wells and other culture wells. An FDR below 0.05, an odds ratio above 5, and a productive frequency above 0.1% in at least two of three replicate wells were required for clones to be considered positive. Cross-reactive clonotypes were defined as significantly expanded in both SARS-CoV-2 spike wells and at least one common cold coronavirus spike condition. Similarity between CDR3 sequences was evaluated in R version 3.6.1 using Levenshtein distances (stringdist) and unrooted phylogenetic trees (ape). TCRdb took the public reads, trimmed them with fastp at Q25, ran MiXCR for clone calling and kept in-frame beta chains. Every CDR3 protein is listed once, alongside the most common genes and DNA of its rows. The V and J calls were determined by TCRdb, not by the authors. Within this sample are 16,000 or so distinct CDR3 sequences, with roughly four fifths of them counted one time only. Jointly, the top ten make up more than 7.5% of the sample.

This chain is built from TRBV7-2 and TRBJ1-2; no confident D gene assignment can be made. Source: CD4+ T cells from blood, cultured in vitro, taken after SARS-CoV-2 vaccination. The clonotype was recovered from a human donor who received a COVID-19 vaccine. CDR3 protein: CASSLPLGSDHYGYTF. The nucleotides read TGTGCCAGCAGCTTGCCGTTGGGGAGCGACCACTATGGCTACACCTTC.